These 11 T cell receptor beta chains share one sample of origin, sequenced in a study of blood T cell repertoires in COVID-19. Generated by immunoSEQ multiplex PCR, the TCRdb table keeps only in-frame clones and is missing some. The repertoire holds about 180,000 clones, with roughly 88% as singletons. The sample consisted of peripheral blood. The receptors here all came from a woman aged 25 to 39 with acute or convalescent COVID-19.

The chain is built from TRBV2 and TRBJ1-5, with D tentatively TRBD1 (5 bases). The V end lost 1 base, the J end lost 6 bases, and 7 bases lay between the germline ends. From germline, CDR1 is SNHLY and CDR2 FYNNEI. CDR3 length: 13 amino acids. The CDR3 sequence is CASSEEGRQPQHF. For the CDR3, the DNA is TGTGCCAGCAGTGAAGAGGGGCGTCAGCCCCAGCATTTT. Together with reference TRBV2 and TRBJ1-5, the CDR3 gives the full variable domain: EPEVTQTPSHQVTQMGQEVILRCVPISNHLYFYWYRQILGQKVEFLVSFYNNEISEKSEIFDDQFSVERPDGSNFTLKIRSTKLEDSAMYFCASSEEGRQPQHFGDGTRLSIL.

CDR3 DNA: TGTGCCAGCAGTCGAGAACACACCGGGGAGCTGTTTTTT. Its protein is CASSREHTGELFF. The chain employs TRBV28 and TRBJ2-2; D unclear. Trimming cost V 5 bases and J 3 bases, with 7 bases left between them. Germline CDR1 MDHEN, CDR2 SYDVKM. The CDR3 loop spans 13 amino acids.

The V and J genes are TRBV19 and TRBJ1-1; no clear D gene. Germline assignment: CDR1 LNHDA and CDR2 SQIVND (reference sequence). The CDR3 consists of 15 residues. Trimming took off 3 bases at V and 0 bases at J, with 11 bases between the two ends. The CDR3 region is CASSILYPMNTEAFF. DNA for the CDR3: TGTGCCAGTAGTATCCTATACCCCATGAACACTGAAGCTTTCTTT.

The V and J genes are TRBV27 and TRBJ2-2; weak D call: TRBD2 (5 bases). The CDR3 consists of 12 residues. Trimming stripped 7 bases from V and 8 bases from J, with 11 bases between. Germline lookup yields CDR1 MNHEY and CDR2 SMNVEV (reference sequence). CDR3 bases: TGTGCCAGCAAAACGGGGATGGGGGAGCTGTTTTTT. Protein: CASKTGMGELFF.

This sequence joins TRBV10-3 and TRBJ1-2, with unresolved D. The V gene's germline CDR1 is ENHRY and CDR2 SYGVKD. V was trimmed by 7 bases and J by 5 bases, leaving 11 bases between them. CDR3 size: 12 residues. The CDR3 spells CAITSVGYGYTF. The CDR3 DNA sequence: TGTGCCATCACCTCGGTCGGGTATGGCTACACCTTC.

V and J are TRBV4-1 and TRBJ2-1; D not resolved. Germline V gene sequence: CDR1 MGHRA, CDR2 YSYEKL. V was shortened by 0 bases and J by 2 bases, with 11 bases between the two germline ends. The CDR3 length is 16 residues. The CDR3 protein is CASSQEFDSAYNEQFF. The CDR3 bases are TGCGCCAGCAGCCAAGAATTTGACTCTGCCTACAATGAGCAGTTCTTC.

The chain joins TRBV19 to TRBJ2-5; 7 nucleotides align to TRBD1. V lost 7 bases to trimming and J lost 4 bases; unmatched junction nucleotides: 0. Germline V CDR1 and CDR2: LNHDA, SQIVND (reference sequence). This CDR3 region has 11 residues. CDR3 in amino acids: CASTGGETQYF. DNA for the CDR3: TGTGCCAGTACAGGGGGAGAGACCCAGTACTTC.

The rearrangement joins TRBV3-1 (or the pseudogene TRBV3-2) to TRBJ1-1; D uncertain. The CDR3 consists of 15 residues. Trimming shortened V by 6 bases and J by 4 bases, and 18 bases separated the two germline ends. Germline lookup yields CDR1 LGHDT and CDR2 YNNKEL (reference sequence). The CDR3 DNA is TGTGCCAGCAGTCCCTCAGACCTCCCGGGCACTGAAGCTTTCTTT. The encoded protein is CASSPSDLPGTEAFF.

This sequence joins TRBV2 and TRBJ2-1; 7 positions match TRBD2. Germline V gene data show CDR1 as SNHLY and CDR2 as FYNNEI. V lost 7 bases to trimming and J lost 6 bases; unmatched junction nucleotides: 9. This CDR3 contains 14 residues. CDR3 sequence: CASKGGSFFNEQFF. CDR3 nucleotides: TGTGCCAGCAAGGGCGGGAGTTTCTTCAATGAGCAGTTCTTC.

The CDR3 is CASSHSGTGTDTQYF. The CDR3 nucleotides read TGCGCCAGCAGCCACTCCGGGACTGGCACAGATACGCAGTATTTT. This chain uses TRBV5-1 with TRBJ2-3; weak D call: TRBD2 (6 bases). The germline gives CDR1 SGHRS, CDR2 YFSETQ. Trimming pared 4 bases from V and 1 base from J, leaving 13 bases between. The length of the CDR3 is 15 residues.

The V call is TRBV18, the J call TRBJ2-7, with 12 bases matching TRBD2. Germline V gives CDR1 KGHSH, CDR2 LQKENI. J gave up 4 bases and V 3 bases, and 4 bases lay outside the gene matches. The CDR3 contains 15 residues. The CDR3 here is CASSPLAGGPYEQYF. The CDR3 coding sequence is TGTGCCAGCTCACCGCTAGCGGGAGGGCCTTACGAGCAGTACTTC.